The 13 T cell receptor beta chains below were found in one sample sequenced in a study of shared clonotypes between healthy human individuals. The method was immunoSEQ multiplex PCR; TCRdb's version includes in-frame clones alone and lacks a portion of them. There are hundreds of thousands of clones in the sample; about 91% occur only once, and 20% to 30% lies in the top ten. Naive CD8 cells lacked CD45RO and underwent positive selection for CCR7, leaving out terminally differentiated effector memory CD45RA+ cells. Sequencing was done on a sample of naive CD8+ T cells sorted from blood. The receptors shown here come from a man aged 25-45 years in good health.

The CDR3 loop reads CASSQGSGSAETQYF. Written as DNA, the CDR3 is TGTGCCAGCAGCCAGGGTAGCGGGAGCGCAGAGACCCAGTACTTC. The chain recombines TRBV7-8 with TRBJ2-5; 9 nucleotides align to TRBD2. CDR3 length: 15 residues. Germline lookup yields CDR1 SGHVS and CDR2 FQNEAQ. Trimming removed 5 bases from V and 4 bases from J; junction bases left unmatched: 8. The entire variable domain, with the rest obtained from reference TRBV7-8 and TRBJ2-5, is as follows: GAGVSQSPRYKVAKRGQDVALRCDPISGHVSLFWYQQALGQGPEFLTYFQNEAQLDKSGLPSDRFFAERPEGSVSTLKIQRTQQEDSAVYLCASSQGSGSAETQYFGPGTRLLVL.

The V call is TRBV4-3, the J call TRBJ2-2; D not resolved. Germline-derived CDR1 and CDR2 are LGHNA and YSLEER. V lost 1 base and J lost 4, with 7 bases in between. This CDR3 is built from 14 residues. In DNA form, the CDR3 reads TGCGCCAGCAGCCAAGTCGCTGGCACCGGGGAGCTGTTTTTT. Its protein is CASSQVAGTGELFF.

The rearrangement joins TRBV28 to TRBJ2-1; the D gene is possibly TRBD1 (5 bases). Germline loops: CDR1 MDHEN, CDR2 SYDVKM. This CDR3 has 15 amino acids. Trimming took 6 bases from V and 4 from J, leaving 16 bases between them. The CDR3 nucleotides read TGTGCCAGCAGGGGGCCCTCCCGTAGTTACAATGAGCAGTTCTTC. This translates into CASRGPSRSYNEQFF.

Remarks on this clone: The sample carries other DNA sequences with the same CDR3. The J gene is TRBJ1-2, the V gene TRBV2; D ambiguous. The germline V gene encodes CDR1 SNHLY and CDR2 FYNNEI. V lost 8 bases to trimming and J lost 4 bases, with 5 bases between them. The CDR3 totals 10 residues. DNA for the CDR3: TGTGCCAGCTCAGGCTATGGCTACACCTTC. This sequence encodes CASSGYGYTF.

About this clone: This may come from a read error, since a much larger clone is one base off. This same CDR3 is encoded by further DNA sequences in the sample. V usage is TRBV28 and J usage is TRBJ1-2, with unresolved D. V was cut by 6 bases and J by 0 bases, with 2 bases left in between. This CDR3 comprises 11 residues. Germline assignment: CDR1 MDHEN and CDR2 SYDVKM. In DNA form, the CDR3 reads TGTGCCAGCAGCTCTAACTATGGCTACACCTTC. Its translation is CASSSNYGYTF.

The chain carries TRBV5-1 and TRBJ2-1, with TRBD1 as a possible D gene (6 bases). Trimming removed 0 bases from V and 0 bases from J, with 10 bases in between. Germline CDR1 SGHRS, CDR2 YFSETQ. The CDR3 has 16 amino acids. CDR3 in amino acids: CASSLVGAASYNEQFF. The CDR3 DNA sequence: TGCGCCAGCAGCTTGGTGGGGGCAGCCTCCTACAATGAGCAGTTCTTC.

The CDR3 sequence is CASIDRAATRGNEQFF. The CDR3 DNA reads TGTGCCAGCATCGATCGAGCCGCAACTCGAGGCAATGAGCAGTTCTTC. The gene calls are TRBV18 and TRBJ2-1; D gene ambiguous. The CDR3 length is 16 residues. Germline CDR1 KGHSH, CDR2 LQKENI. V gave up 8 bases and J gave up 6 bases, with 23 bases separating them. Full variable domain (rest looked up from reference TRBV18 and TRBJ2-1): NAGVMQNPRHLVRRRGQEARLRCSPMKGHSHVYWYRQLPEEGLKFMVYLQKENIIDESGMPKERFSAEFPKEGPSILRIQQVVRGDSAAYFCASIDRAATRGNEQFFGPGTRLTVL.

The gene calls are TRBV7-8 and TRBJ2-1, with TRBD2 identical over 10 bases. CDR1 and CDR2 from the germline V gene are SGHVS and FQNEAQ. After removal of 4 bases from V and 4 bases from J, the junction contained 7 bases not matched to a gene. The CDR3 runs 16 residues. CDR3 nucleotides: TGTGCCAGCAGCTCGTTACTAGCGGGGCAATACAATGAGCAGTTCTTC. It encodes CASSSLLAGQYNEQFF. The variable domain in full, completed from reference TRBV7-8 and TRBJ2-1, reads GAGVSQSPRYKVAKRGQDVALRCDPISGHVSLFWYQQALGQGPEFLTYFQNEAQLDKSGLPSDRFFAERPEGSVSTLKIQRTQQEDSAVYLCASSSLLAGQYNEQFFGPGTRLTVL.

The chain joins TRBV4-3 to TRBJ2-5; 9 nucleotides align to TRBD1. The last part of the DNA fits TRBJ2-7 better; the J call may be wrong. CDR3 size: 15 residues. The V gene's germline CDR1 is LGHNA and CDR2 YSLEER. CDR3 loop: CASSLQGGQGNEQYF. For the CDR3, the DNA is TGCGCCAGCAGCCTCCAGGGGGGACAGGGAAACGAGCAGTACTTC.

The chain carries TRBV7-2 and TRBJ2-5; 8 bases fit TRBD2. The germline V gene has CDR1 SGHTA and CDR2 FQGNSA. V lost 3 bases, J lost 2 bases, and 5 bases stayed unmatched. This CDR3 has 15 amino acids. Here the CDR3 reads CASSFGLAGQETQYF. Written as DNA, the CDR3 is TGTGCCAGCAGCTTTGGGTTAGCGGGACAAGAGACCCAGTACTTC.

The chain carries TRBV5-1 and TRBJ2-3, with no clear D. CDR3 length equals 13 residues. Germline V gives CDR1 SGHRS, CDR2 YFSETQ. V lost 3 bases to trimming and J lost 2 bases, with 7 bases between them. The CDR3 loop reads CASSSTVTDTQYF. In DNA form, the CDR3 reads TGCGCCAGCAGCTCCACAGTCACAGATACGCAGTATTTT.

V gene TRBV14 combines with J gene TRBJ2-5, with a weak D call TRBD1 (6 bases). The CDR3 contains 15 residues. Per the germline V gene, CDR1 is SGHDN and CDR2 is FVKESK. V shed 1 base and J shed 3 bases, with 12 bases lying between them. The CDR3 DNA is TGTGCCAGCAGCCAAGTCCTCGGACAGAAAGAGACCCAGTACTTC. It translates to CASSQVLGQKETQYF. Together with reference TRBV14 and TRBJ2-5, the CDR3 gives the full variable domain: EAGVTQFPSHSVIEKGQTVTLRCDPISGHDNLYWYRRVMGKEIKFLLHFVKESKQDESGMPNNRFLAERTGGTYSTLKVQPAELEDSGVYFCASSQVLGQKETQYFGPGTRLLVL.

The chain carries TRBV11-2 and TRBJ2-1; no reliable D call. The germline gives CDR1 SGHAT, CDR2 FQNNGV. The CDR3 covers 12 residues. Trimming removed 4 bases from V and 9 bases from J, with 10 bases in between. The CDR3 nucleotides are TGTGCCAGCAGCTCCCTCTCGACTGAGCAGTTCTTC. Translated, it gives CASSSLSTEQFF. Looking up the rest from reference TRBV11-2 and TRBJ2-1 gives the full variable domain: EAGVAQSPRYKIIEKRQSVAFWCNPISGHATLYWYQQILGQGPKLLIQFQNNGVVDDSQLPKDRFSAERLKGVDSTLKIQPAKLEDSAVYLCASSSLSTEQFFGPGTRLTVL.